The 30 T cell receptor beta chains in this list originate from one sample, sequenced in a study of CD8 T cells in ankylosing spondylitis (dated by TCRdb to the late 2010s). Libraries were built with 5' RACE. The sequencing machine was an Illumina HiSeq 2500. TCRdb's own reprocessing of the public reads used fastp at Q25 and MiXCR and kept productive beta chains. Records with the same CDR3 protein are collapsed into one entry carrying the most frequent genes and DNA. The table for this sample lists approximately 150,000 distinct CDR3 sequences; around 42% of them were counted only once. The biggest ten clones account for 12% to 15% of the sample. Sample: synovial fluid, either unsorted or a sorted T cell fraction (not recorded which). All receptors come from a male donor with ankylosing spondylitis.

This clonotype was picked up a small number of times. J is TRBJ2-1 and V is TRBV11-2; TRBD2 agrees at 9 bases. There are 17 residues in the CDR3. Germline V gives CDR1 SGHAT, CDR2 FQNNGV. The junction had 4 bases not matched to a gene; V was cut back by 1 base and J by 0 bases. CDR3 region: CASSLVRTSVSYNEQFF. The CDR3 DNA reads TGTGCCAGCAGCTTAGTCCGGACTAGCGTCTCCTACAATGAGCAGTTCTTC.

This clonotype was found once. This chain joins TRBV28 and TRBJ2-7, with 11 bases matching TRBD2. CDR1 and CDR2 from the germline V gene are MDHEN and SYDVKM. CDR3 length equals 16 residues. Germline trimming cut 3 bases from V and 2 bases from J; bases unmatched to any gene: 6. CDR3 sequence: CASSFATSGGPYEQYF. The DNA of the CDR3 is TGTGCCAGCAGTTTCGCCACTAGCGGGGGCCCCTACGAGCAGTACTTC.

This clonotype was seen a few times. V and J are TRBV4-1 and TRBJ1-1, with D tentatively TRBD1 (6 bases). With 3 bases removed from V and 1 base from J, the gap between germline ends came to 12 bases. Germline CDR1 reads MGHRA; CDR2 reads YSYEKL. The CDR3 runs to 15 residues. CDR3 region: CASSHPGTPNTEAFF. The CDR3 nucleotides read TGCGCCAGCAGCCATCCAGGGACACCGAACACTGAAGCTTTCTTT.

This clonotype has just one count. This chain joins TRBV4-2 and TRBJ2-3; 7 positions agree with TRBD2. The CDR3 covers 15 residues. CDR1 is LGHNA and CDR2 is YNFKEQ in the germline V gene. The trim removed 0 bases at V and 4 bases at J, leaving 4 bases unmatched. CDR3 coding DNA: TGTGCCAGCAGCCAAGATGGGAGGGGAGCAGATACGCAGTATTTT. It translates to CASSQDGRGADTQYF.

This clonotype came up a few times. CDR3 protein: CASSQEPASGLEQETQYF. The CDR3 nucleotides are TGCGCCAGCAGCCAAGAGCCGGCTAGCGGGCTAGAGCAAGAGACCCAGTACTTC. The rearrangement joins TRBV4-1 to TRBJ2-5, with 8 bases lining up with TRBD2. The CDR3 extends over 18 amino acids. CDR1 and CDR2 (germline): MGHRA, YSYEKL. Germline trimming cut 0 bases from V and 2 bases from J; bases unmatched to any gene: 11.

The V call is TRBV3-1, the J call TRBJ2-3; D remains unclear. Germline CDR1 LGHDT, CDR2 YNNKEL (reference sequence). V was clipped by 1 base and J by 4 bases, with 15 bases between them. The CDR3 sequence is 16 residues long. The CDR3, as DNA: TGTGCCAGCAGCCAAGTAGTTGGAAGGGCGGCAGATACGCAGTATTTT. Translated, it gives CASSQVVGRAADTQYF.

The V gene is TRBV4-3, the J gene TRBJ2-7; no definite D call. V lost 0 bases, J lost 3 bases, and 12 bases lay in between. This CDR3 contains 15 residues. Germline V CDR1 and CDR2: LGHNA, YSLEER. The CDR3 reads CASSQEGSQYYEQYF. The CDR3 DNA sequence: TGCGCCAGCAGCCAAGAAGGGTCGCAATACTACGAGCAGTACTTC.

The table lists this clonotype with many counts. The chain uses TRBV7-9 and TRBJ2-7; tentatively, D is TRBD2 (6 bases). Trimming removed 9 bases at V and 6 bases at J, with 18 bases between. Germline V CDR1 and CDR2: SEHNR, FQNEAQ (reference sequence). There are 13 residues in the CDR3. CDR3 nucleotide sequence: TGTGCCAGTCGGGACTGGAGTACGGGCGAGCAGTACTTC. Translated: CASRDWSTGEQYF.

The CDR3 loop is CASRPTRGKLFF. The CDR3 DNA reads as TGTGCCAGCAGGCCCACAAGAGGAAAACTGTTTTTT. The V and J genes are TRBV12-3 or TRBV12-4 and TRBJ1-4; D gene unclear. The CDR3 has 12 residues. With 6 bases removed from V and 10 bases from J, the gap between germline ends came to 12 bases.

This chain joins TRBV10-3 and TRBJ2-1; no definite D call. With 0 bases removed from V and 5 bases from J, the gap between germline ends came to 11 bases. The CDR3 has 15 amino acids. In germline, CDR1 is ENHRY, CDR2 SYGVKD. The CDR3 DNA reads as TGTGCCATCAGTGAGTCGGACCAATCCGACAATGAGCAGTTCTTC. It yields the protein CAISESDQSDNEQFF.

This clonotype was recorded a few times. The chain is built from TRBV2 and TRBJ2-1; TRBD1 matches at 7 bases. The CDR3 covers 15 residues. With V trimmed by 2 bases and J by 3 bases, 4 bases remained unmatched. CDR1 is SNHLY, CDR2 FYNNEI, per germline. The CDR3 DNA sequence: TGTGCCAGCAGTGAACGGGACAGATTCTACAATGAGCAGTTCTTC. This translates into CASSERDRFYNEQFF. The complete variable domain, with remaining parts taken from reference TRBV2 and TRBJ2-1, reads EPEVTQTPSHQVTQMGQEVILRCVPISNHLYFYWYRQILGQKVEFLVSFYNNEISEKSEIFDDQFSVERPDGSNFTLKIRSTKLEDSAMYFCASSERDRFYNEQFFGPGTRLTVL.

This clonotype has more than one count but fewer than ten. The chain uses TRBV6-2 or TRBV6-3 and TRBJ1-2; D uncertain. The germline V and J ends were trimmed by 2 bases and 3 bases, with 4 bases remaining between them. The CDR3 contains 12 residues. CDR1 is MNHEY, CDR2 SVGEGT, per germline. Written as DNA, the CDR3 is TGTGCCAGCAGTTACGCTGACTATGGCTACACCTTC. As protein: CASSYADYGYTF.

The chain is built from TRBV12-3 or TRBV12-4 and TRBJ1-4, with D hard to call. The CDR3 consists of 14 residues. Trimming removed 6 bases at V and 3 bases at J, with 11 bases between. The CDR3 DNA follows: TGTGCCAGCAGCCTGACACCTCCTAATGAAAAACTGTTTTTT. Protein product: CASSLTPPNEKLFF.

This sequence joins TRBV2 and TRBJ1-2; D gene ambiguous. The CDR3 is 11 amino acids. The V end lost 5 bases, the J end lost 7 bases, and 8 bases lay between the germline ends. Per the germline V gene, CDR1 is SNHLY and CDR2 is FYNNEI. In nucleotides, the CDR3 is TGTGCCAGCAGTAGAAGGTCTGGCTACACCTTC. It codes for CASSRRSGYTF.

This clonotype showed up just a few times. This rearrangement joins TRBV2 to TRBJ1-4; 8 nucleotides agree with TRBD1. Germline CDR1 reads SNHLY; CDR2 reads FYNNEI. J lost 8 bases, V lost 3 bases, and 26 bases had no gene match. The CDR3 totals 21 residues. CDR3 loop: CASSETTKDRVFKRPREKLFF. CDR3 sequence (DNA): TGTGCCAGCAGTGAGACAACCAAGGACAGGGTATTTAAGAGGCCCCGCGAAAAACTGTTTTTT.

The chain employs TRBV12-3 or TRBV12-4 and TRBJ2-3, with TRBD1 matching 9 bases. The CDR3 contains 17 residues. V dropped 5 bases and J dropped 1; count of bases not matched to a gene: 10. The CDR3 loop is CASSPRDRVIGTDTQYF. CDR3 bases: TGTGCCAGCAGTCCAAGGGACAGGGTGATTGGCACAGATACGCAGTATTTT.

The chain couples TRBV6-1 to TRBJ2-2; 11 nucleotides agree with TRBD2. This CDR3 is built from 16 residues. The germline CDR1 and CDR2 sequences are MNHNS and SASEGT. The trim removed 5 bases at V and 2 bases at J, leaving 4 bases unmatched. CDR3 loop: CASSIGTSGNTGELFF. CDR3 DNA: TGTGCCAGCAGTATAGGGACTAGCGGAAACACCGGGGAGCTGTTTTTT.

The sample holds a few counts of this clonotype. The rearrangement links TRBV6-1 to TRBJ1-6; TRBD1 is a possible D gene (6 bases). The V end lost 2 bases, the J end lost 7 bases, and 15 bases lay between the germline ends. Looked up from germline, CDR1 is MNHNS and CDR2 is SASEGT. This CDR3 is built from 16 residues. The CDR3 nucleotides are TGTGCCAGCAGTGAATCGGCAGGGGAAGGAAATTCACCCCTCCACTTT. Protein sequence: CASSESAGEGNSPLHF.

This clonotype showed up just a few times. This chain uses TRBV19 with TRBJ1-5; D not certain. Per the germline V gene, CDR1 is LNHDA and CDR2 is SQIVND (reference sequence). CDR3 length: 13 residues. V lost 5 bases and J lost 1, with 6 bases in between. The CDR3 coding sequence is TGTGCCAGTAGTCACGACAGCAATCAGCCCCAGCATTTT. Translating it yields CASSHDSNQPQHF.

This chain connects TRBV7-8 to TRBJ2-4; 7 nucleotides line up with TRBD2. V trimming: 1 base; J trimming: 5 bases; junction bases outside the gene matches: 8. Germline loops: CDR1 SGHVS, CDR2 FQNEAQ. The CDR3 extends over 16 amino acids. CDR3 protein: CASSLGGLVFQNIQYF. The CDR3 nucleotides read TGTGCCAGCAGCTTAGGAGGACTAGTTTTCCAAAACATTCAGTACTTC.

The chain employs TRBV29-1 and TRBJ2-1; D is uncertain. CDR1 is SQVTM, CDR2 ANQGSEA, per germline. This CDR3 is built from 14 residues. Trimming left V 3 bases short and J 2 bases short, with 11 bases between. Here the CDR3 DNA reads TGCAGCGTTGATAGTATGCGGCCCTACAATGAGCAGTTCTTC. This translates into CSVDSMRPYNEQFF.

CDR3: CASIQESGRLNTGELFF. In nucleotides, the CDR3 is TGTGCCAGCATCCAAGAATCAGGGAGATTGAACACCGGGGAGCTGTTTTTT. The chain combines TRBV27 with TRBJ2-2, with D perhaps given as TRBD1 or TRBD2 (5 bases each). The CDR3 length is 17 residues. V lost 7 bases to trimming and J lost 1 base, with 19 bases between them. CDR1 and CDR2 from the germline V gene are MNHEY and SMNVEV (reference sequence).

This clonotype appeared a few times. The J gene is TRBJ1-2, the V gene TRBV4-1; a weak D match, TRBD1 (5 bases). Deletions cut 1 base from V and 4 bases from J, with 13 bases between. The CDR3 loop spans 15 amino acids. The germline gives CDR1 MGHRA, CDR2 YSYEKL. The CDR3 region has the DNA TGCGCCAGCAGCCAAGGTTGGGGCCGCTTCTATGGCTACACCTTC. It specifies CASSQGWGRFYGYTF.

The CDR3 is CASSLASAGNTIYF. CDR3 DNA: TGCGCCAGCAGCTTGGCGTCGGCTGGAAACACCATATATTTT. This chain joins TRBV5-1 and TRBJ1-3; D not resolved. Trimming left V 0 bases short and J 2 bases short, with 6 bases between. Per the germline V gene, CDR1 is SGHRS and CDR2 is YFSETQ. The CDR3 spans 14 residues.

V is TRBV4-1 and J is TRBJ1-5; 7 nucleotides match TRBD1. The V gene's germline CDR1 is MGHRA and CDR2 YSYEKL. Trimming cost V 6 bases and J 4 bases; bases outside gene matches: 9. The CDR3 loop spans 15 amino acids. This CDR3 is CASREGDSRNQPQHF. CDR3 bases: TGCGCCAGCAGAGAGGGGGACAGCCGAAATCAGCCCCAGCATTTT.

This clonotype was detected only a few times. This chain connects TRBV3-1 to TRBJ2-7; the match to TRBD2 covers 10 bases. Germline V lookup: CDR1 LGHDT, CDR2 YNNKEL (reference sequence). The CDR3 is 16 residues long. V shed 5 bases, J shed 0 bases, and the junction held 7 bases outside the gene matches. The CDR3 DNA is TGTGCCAGCAGCGAAGGGAGCGGGGGGGCCTCCTACGAGCAGTACTTC. This codes for CASSEGSGGASYEQYF.

The sample holds a few counts of this clonotype. CDR3 sequence (DNA): TGTGCCAGCAGCTTTCGGCGGGGGAACACTGAAGCTTTCTTT. It encodes CASSFRRGNTEAFF. The rearrangement links TRBV7-9 to TRBJ1-1, with D unresolved. This CDR3 is built from 14 residues. V lost 3 bases, J lost 1 base, and 9 bases lay in between. Germline V gene lookup returns CDR1 SEHNR and CDR2 FQNEAQ (reference sequence).

The chain links TRBV30 to TRBJ2-1; maybe TRBD2 (6 bases). The CDR3 is 15 amino acids. Germline CDR1 GTSNPN, CDR2 SVGIG (reference sequence). V lost 0 bases and J lost 4, with 13 bases in between. The CDR3 spells CAWSVGLALYNEQFF. The DNA of the CDR3 is TGTGCCTGGAGTGTGGGGCTAGCGCTTTACAATGAGCAGTTCTTC.

J is TRBJ2-3 and V is TRBV27; 12 bases match TRBD2. V shed 5 bases, J shed 4 bases, and the junction held 10 bases outside the gene matches. CDR1 and CDR2 from the germline V gene are MNHEY and SMNVEV (reference sequence). This CDR3 has 17 amino acids. CDR3 sequence: CASSTFPSGGESDTQYF. In DNA, the CDR3 is TGTGCCAGCAGTACCTTCCCTAGCGGGGGGGAGTCAGATACGCAGTATTTT.

This clonotype was seen many times. V is TRBV27 and J is TRBJ2-7, with a possible D match to TRBD2 (7 bases). Germline values: CDR1 MNHEY, CDR2 SMNVEV (reference sequence). With 4 bases removed from V and 4 bases from J, the gap between germline ends came to 11 bases. The CDR3 extends over 13 amino acids. The DNA of the CDR3 is TGTGCCAGCAGTTGGGGGGGACATTACGAGCAGTACTTC. Amino acid sequence: CASSWGGHYEQYF.